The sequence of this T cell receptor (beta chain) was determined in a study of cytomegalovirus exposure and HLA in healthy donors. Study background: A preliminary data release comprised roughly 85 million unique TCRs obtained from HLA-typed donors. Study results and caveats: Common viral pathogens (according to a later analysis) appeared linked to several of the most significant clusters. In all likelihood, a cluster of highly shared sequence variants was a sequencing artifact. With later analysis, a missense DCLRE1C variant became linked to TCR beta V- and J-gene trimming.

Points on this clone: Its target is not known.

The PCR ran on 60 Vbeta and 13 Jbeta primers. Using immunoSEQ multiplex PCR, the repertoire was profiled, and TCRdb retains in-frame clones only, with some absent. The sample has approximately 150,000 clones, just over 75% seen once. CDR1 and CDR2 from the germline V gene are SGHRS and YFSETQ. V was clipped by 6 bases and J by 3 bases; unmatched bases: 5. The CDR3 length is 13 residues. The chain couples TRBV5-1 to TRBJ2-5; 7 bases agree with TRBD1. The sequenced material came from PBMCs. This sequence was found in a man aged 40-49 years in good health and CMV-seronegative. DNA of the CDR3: TGCGCCAGCACAACAGGGGTAGAAGAGACCCAGTACTTC. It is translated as CASTTGVEETQYF.